This T cell receptor beta chain was captured by sequencing in a study of shared clonotypes between healthy human individuals. Profiling relied on immunoSEQ multiplex PCR, and the TCRdb table lists in-frame clones only, not all of them. The sample yields some 480,000 clones, approximately 79% seen once. Healthy adults negative for HIV, lacking recent acute infections or vaccinations, served as donors. Donors were Caucasian adults residing in Nashville, Tennessee, USA. Trimming took off 3 bases at V and 0 bases at J, with 14 bases between the two ends. CDR1 and CDR2 (germline): SGHDT, YYEEEE. The CDR3 covers 16 residues.

V usage is TRBV5-6 and J usage is TRBJ2-3; maybe TRBD2 (6 bases). The origin of this receptor is a woman aged 40 to 50 in good health. Some clones in this sample may be carry-over from other donors' samples. Sequenced input: PBMCs. Written as DNA, the CDR3 is TGTGCCAGCAGCTGGGGACTTCGGTCTAGCACAGATACGCAGTATTTT. This codes for CASSWGLRSSTDTQYF.